The 16 T cell receptor beta chains below all came from one sample that was sequenced in a study of cytomegalovirus exposure and HLA in healthy donors. Primers included in the PCR were 60 Vbeta and 13 Jbeta primers. Sequencing used immunoSEQ multiplex PCR; TCRdb keeps in-frame clones, though not all of them. Among around 98,000 clones listed, about three quarters were seen once. Source material: PBMCs. All receptors come from a human donor in good health.

V is TRBV6-1 and J is TRBJ1-2; 7 bases line up with TRBD1. The germline V gene has CDR1 MNHNS and CDR2 SASEGT. V lost 11 bases, J lost 8 bases, and 20 bases stayed unmatched. The CDR3 runs 15 residues. CDR3 loop: CAASSGDRGGRGYTF. CDR3 nucleotides: TGTGCCGCCAGCAGTGGTGACCGAGGGGGCAGAGGCTACACCTTC.

This clone was found once. The chain links TRBV7-2 to TRBJ2-7; TRBD2 matches at 12 bases. CDR3 length equals 17 residues. The V segment lost 0 bases and the J segment 6 bases; nucleotides outside the gene matches: 9. CDR1 SGHTA and CDR2 FQGNSA come from the germline V gene. DNA for the CDR3: TGTGCCAGCAGCTTAGCAACCAATCTAGCGGGAGGGCCCGAGCAGTACTTC. Protein sequence: CASSLATNLAGGPEQYF.

This chain uses TRBV9 with TRBJ1-2; D is uncertain. The CDR3 runs 15 residues. Trimming cost V 3 bases and J 2 bases, with 14 bases left between them. Germline V gene data show CDR1 as SGDLS and CDR2 as YYNGEE. CDR3 sequence: CASSADLLLNYGYTF. The CDR3 nucleotides read TGTGCCAGCAGCGCCGACTTACTACTGAACTATGGCTACACCTTC. Based on the CDR3 plus reference TRBV9 and TRBJ1-2, the full variable domain is DSGVTQTPKHLITATGQRVTLRCSPRSGDLSVYWYQQSLDQGLQFLIQYYNGEERAKGNILERFSAQQFPDLHSELNLSSLELGDSALYFCASSADLLLNYGYTFGSGTRLTVV.

This clone was seen more than once but under ten times. J is TRBJ2-7 and V is TRBV6-1; possible D gene TRBD2, 6 bases. The CDR3 is 13 residues long. Trimming took off 2 bases at V and 4 bases at J, with 9 bases between the two ends. CDR1 MNHNS and CDR2 SASEGT come from the germline V gene. The CDR3 is CASSENGGYEQYF. CDR3 DNA: TGTGCCAGCAGTGAAAACGGGGGTTACGAGCAGTACTTC.

This rearrangement joins TRBV30 to TRBJ2-7; 9 bases agree with TRBD1. This CDR3 is built from 13 residues. V lost 3 bases and J lost 4; bases outside the gene matches: 4. Germline values: CDR1 GTSNPN, CDR2 SVGIG (reference sequence). DNA of the CDR3: TGTGCCTGGAGGGGACAGGGCTTATACGAGCAGTACTTC. Translation gives CAWRGQGLYEQYF.

The gene calls are TRBV5-1 and TRBJ1-2; D gene ambiguous. The length of the CDR3 is 13 residues. The ends were cut back, 1 base at V and 6 bases at J, with 10 bases in the middle. Germline V gene sequence: CDR1 SGHRS, CDR2 YFSETQ. The CDR3 sequence is CASSLSGIDGYTF. The DNA of the CDR3 is TGCGCCAGCAGCTTGTCCGGGATCGATGGCTACACCTTC.

This clone was seen a few times. This chain links TRBV7-8 with TRBJ2-6, with D perhaps matching TRBD1 (5 bases). The CDR3 totals 17 residues. Trimming cost V 1 base and J 0 bases, with 10 bases left between them. Germline V gives CDR1 SGHVS, CDR2 FQNEAQ. CDR3 sequence reads: CASSLEGPHSGANVLTF. CDR3 DNA sequence: TGTGCCAGCAGCTTAGAGGGGCCTCACTCTGGGGCCAACGTCCTGACTTTC.

CDR3 coding DNA: TGTGCCAGCAGCTTAGGGACCGGGGTAATCGGAAACACCATATATTTT. The encoded protein is CASSLGTGVIGNTIYF. This sequence joins TRBV7-6 and TRBJ1-3; no clear D. Germline CDR1 SGHVS, CDR2 FNYEAQ. This CDR3 comprises 16 residues. Trimming took 1 base from V and 4 from J, leaving 14 bases between them.

This clone was seen a handful of times. The DNA for the CDR3 is TGTGCCAGCAGTCCAAGCACAGGGGGCTACGAGCAGTACTTC. This translates into CASSPSTGGYEQYF. V usage is TRBV27 and J usage is TRBJ2-7; 8 bases align to TRBD1. Unmatched junction bases numbered 6, after V lost 5 bases and J lost 3 bases. CDR1 and CDR2 from the germline V gene are MNHEY and SMNVEV (reference sequence). This CDR3 region has 14 residues.

The CDR3 loop reads CASSRGGGINEKLFF. The CDR3, as DNA: TGCGCCAGCAGCCGGGGAGGGGGTATTAATGAAAAACTGTTTTTT. This chain connects TRBV5-1 to TRBJ1-4; D perhaps matches TRBD1 (6 bases). This CDR3 comprises 15 residues. Trimming took 4 bases from V and 4 from J, leaving 14 bases between them. The germline V gene encodes CDR1 SGHRS and CDR2 YFSETQ. Combining the CDR3 with reference TRBV5-1 and TRBJ1-4 gives the whole variable domain KAGVTQTPRYLIKTRGQQVTLSCSPISGHRSVSWYQQTPGQGLQFLFEYFSETQRNKGNFPGRFSGRQFSNSRSEMNVSTLELGDSALYLCASSRGGGINEKLFFGSGTQLSVL.

The rearrangement links TRBV6-6 to TRBJ2-1; 10 bases fit TRBD2. The J segment lost 6 bases and the V segment lost 2 bases, leaving 4 bases of the junction unmatched. The CDR3 covers 15 residues. Germline-derived CDR1 and CDR2 are MNHNY and SVGAGI (reference sequence). The CDR3 is CASSYLAGAINEQFF. CDR3 bases: TGTGCCAGCAGTTACCTAGCGGGAGCGATCAATGAGCAGTTCTTC.

The CDR3 loop is CASSTAGTNYGYTF. The CDR3 nucleotides read TGTGCCAGTAGTACCGCAGGGACTAACTATGGCTACACCTTC. This sequence joins TRBV19 and TRBJ1-2, with D perhaps matching TRBD1 (5 bases). V dropped 4 bases and J dropped 0 bases, with 9 bases sitting between them. Germline CDR1 is LNHDA and CDR2 is SQIVND (reference sequence). The CDR3 spans 14 residues. The full variable domain, completed using reference TRBV19 and TRBJ1-2, is DGGITQSPKYLFRKEGQNVTLSCEQNLNHDAMYWYRQDPGQGLRLIYYSQIVNDFQKGDIAEGYSVSREKKESFPLTVTSAQKNPTAFYLCASSTAGTNYGYTFGSGTRLTVV.

The CDR3 DNA reads as TGTGCCAGCAGCGGGGCTCACCGTGAGCAGTTCTTC. This gives the protein CASSGAHREQFF. The chain links TRBV9 to TRBJ2-1, with D unclear. The CDR3 covers 12 residues. Germline-derived CDR1 and CDR2 are SGDLS and YYNGEE. V lost 3 bases and J lost 9, with 10 bases in between. Together with reference TRBV9 and TRBJ2-1, the CDR3 gives the full variable domain: DSGVTQTPKHLITATGQRVTLRCSPRSGDLSVYWYQQSLDQGLQFLIQYYNGEERAKGNILERFSAQQFPDLHSELNLSSLELGDSALYFCASSGAHREQFFGPGTRLTVL.

CDR3: CASRVGTFDSPLHF. The CDR3, as DNA: TGTGCCAGCAGGGTCGGGACTTTCGATTCACCCCTCCACTTT. V usage is TRBV7-6 and J usage is TRBJ1-6; D is perhaps TRBD1 (5 bases). V lost 6 bases, J lost 8 bases, and 14 bases lay in between. This CDR3 contains 14 residues. Germline-derived CDR1 and CDR2 are SGHVS and FNYEAQ. Supplemented by reference TRBV7-6 and TRBJ1-6, the full variable domain reads GAGVSQSPRYKVTKRGQDVALRCDPISGHVSLYWYRQALGQGPEFLTYFNYEAQQDKSGLPNDRFSAERPEGSISTLTIQRTEQRDSAMYRCASRVGTFDSPLHFGNGTRLTVT.

The chain has TRBV27 and TRBJ2-7; the D gene is possibly TRBD1 (6 bases). Germline V gene data show CDR1 as MNHEY and CDR2 as SMNVEV (reference sequence). Trimming took off 9 bases at V and 6 bases at J, with 15 bases between the two ends. The CDR3 spans 12 residues. In DNA, the CDR3 is TGTGCCAGGAAAACAGGGCGAGGCGAGCAGTACTTC. Amino acid sequence: CARKTGRGEQYF.

The V gene is TRBV9, the J gene TRBJ1-2; D remains ambiguous. The CDR3 loop spans 15 amino acids. CDR1 and CDR2 (germline): SGDLS, YYNGEE. Trimming took 0 bases from V and 1 from J, leaving 10 bases between them. The CDR3 sequence: CASSVDGEINYGYTF. The CDR3 DNA reads as TGTGCCAGCAGCGTAGACGGAGAAATTAACTATGGCTACACCTTC.